Listed here are 13 T cell receptor beta chains from one sample, sequenced in a study of blood T cells in healthy people across ages. For the second PCR, which ran for about 6 to 12 cycles, a sample-barcoded 5' primer and a J-beta primer mix were used. TCRdb processed the 5' RACE reads anew with MiXCR; each CDR3 protein has one entry. The sample includes 1.5 million to 1.8 million distinct CDR3 sequences, roughly 43% of them seen just once. The material sequenced was blood. These receptor sequences come from a woman aged 18-30 years in good health.

This clonotype was picked up a small number of times. The chain combines TRBV3-1 with TRBJ2-6; no firm D call. CDR1 LGHDT and CDR2 YNNKEL come from the germline V gene (reference sequence). V was cut by 4 bases and J by 0 bases, with 7 bases left in between. The CDR3 is made up of 15 amino acids. The CDR3 DNA follows: TGTGCCAGCAGCCCTCGGTACTCTGGGGCCAACGTCCTGACTTTC. This gives the protein CASSPRYSGANVLTF.

This clonotype was detected ten times or more. A much larger clone differs by one base, so this may be a read error. This chain uses TRBV11-3 with TRBJ2-1; D is unclear. The V gene lost 5 bases and the J gene lost 9 bases, with 17 bases spanning the gap. From germline, CDR1 is SGHNT and CDR2 YENEEA. The CDR3 is 14 residues long. DNA for the CDR3: TGTGCCAGCAGCGTAGGTTTAGCCTTCGGTGAGCAGTTCTTC. Encoded protein: CASSVGLAFGEQFF.

The rearrangement links TRBV28 to TRBJ2-3; D perhaps matches TRBD1 (5 bases). CDR3 length: 15 amino acids. The germline CDR1 and CDR2 sequences are MDHEN and SYDVKM. V was pared by 2 bases and J by 1 base, with 10 bases between. In nucleotides, the CDR3 is TGTGCCAGCAGTTTAATGTCCAGGGGCACAGATACGCAGTATTTT. Translating gives CASSLMSRGTDTQYF.

This chain links TRBV12-3 or TRBV12-4 with TRBJ2-2; 7 bases fit TRBD2. The length of the CDR3 is 15 residues. The J segment lost 5 bases and the V segment lost 5 bases, leaving 8 bases of the junction unmatched. CDR3 sequence: CASSPPQGLTGELFF. CDR3 DNA sequence: TGTGCCAGCAGTCCCCCGCAGGGACTAACCGGGGAGCTGTTTTTT.

CDR3 protein: CASSYSNSGLKGRNEQFF. CDR3 sequence (DNA): TGTGCCAGCAGTTATTCTAATAGCGGGCTGAAAGGGAGGAATGAGCAGTTCTTC. J is TRBJ2-1 and V is TRBV6-9, with TRBD2 identical over 7 bases. V was clipped by 0 bases and J by 7 bases; unmatched bases: 15. CDR1 and CDR2 from the germline V gene are MNHGY and SVAAGI. The CDR3 spans 18 residues.

This clonotype came up many times. CDR3 amino acids: CAISESSGDEQYF. CDR3 coding DNA: TGTGCCATCAGTGAGTCGTCAGGGGACGAGCAGTACTTC. The genes are TRBV10-3 and TRBJ2-7; maybe TRBD1 (6 bases). V was trimmed by 0 bases and J by 5 bases, leaving 8 bases between them. Looked up from germline, CDR1 is ENHRY and CDR2 is SYGVKD. The CDR3 runs 13 residues.

The gene calls are TRBV4-1 and TRBJ2-1; 7 nucleotides match TRBD2. The germline gives CDR1 MGHRA, CDR2 YSYEKL. After removal of 5 bases from V and 13 bases from J, the junction contained 8 bases not matched to a gene. This CDR3 spans 12 amino acids. CDR3 bases: TGCGCCAGCAGCTATACTCGGGACTATCAGTTCTTC. It yields the protein CASSYTRDYQFF.

This clonotype has a handful of counts. The chain carries TRBV28 and TRBJ1-5; D possibly corresponds to TRBD1 (5 bases). V lost 6 bases and J lost 2, with 20 bases in between. Germline V gene data show CDR1 as MDHEN and CDR2 as SYDVKM. The CDR3 sequence is 17 residues long. The DNA for the CDR3 is TGTGCCAGCAGCCCTTCCCTCCGACAGAGAGGCAATCAGCCCCAGCATTTT. This encodes CASSPSLRQRGNQPQHF.

This clonotype has a handful of counts. V and J are TRBV2 and TRBJ1-2; 7 bases fit TRBD1. This CDR3 has 16 residues. Germline CDR1 SNHLY, CDR2 FYNNEI. J was trimmed by 2 bases and V by 5 bases; bases with no gene match: 11. The CDR3 region has the DNA TGTGCCAGCAGTAAGAGACAGGGTGGTCCCAACTATGGCTACACCTTC. Protein product: CASSKRQGGPNYGYTF.

This clonotype has only a few counts. The chain couples TRBV29-1 to TRBJ2-7; D might be TRBD2 (6 bases). V was cut by 2 bases and J by 2 bases, with 13 bases left in between. The germline CDR1 and CDR2 sequences are SQVTM and ANQGSEA. CDR3 size: 14 residues. The CDR3 spells CSVENTGGTYEQYF. CDR3 DNA: TGCAGCGTTGAAAACACTGGCGGGACCTACGAGCAGTACTTC.

The chain is built from TRBV20-1 and TRBJ1-2; D is possibly TRBD1 (6 bases). The CDR3 is 15 residues long. The V gene's germline CDR1 is DFQATT and CDR2 SNEGSKA (reference sequence). With 4 bases removed from V and 2 bases from J, the gap between germline ends came to 17 bases. The CDR3 DNA is TGCAGTGCTAAGGACAGCACATACTCAAACTATGGCTACACCTTC. Its protein is CSAKDSTYSNYGYTF.

This clonotype was seen only a few times. V usage is TRBV20-1 and J usage is TRBJ2-4; D gene ambiguous. Germline values: CDR1 DFQATT, CDR2 SNEGSKA (reference sequence). Trimming removed 5 bases from V and 0 bases from J, with 8 bases in between. The CDR3 is 13 residues long. The CDR3, as DNA: TGCAGTGCTCCGACCATAGCCAAAAACATTCAGTACTTC. Amino acid sequence: CSAPTIAKNIQYF.

J is TRBJ1-2 and V is TRBV28; a weak D match, TRBD1 (6 bases). CDR1 is MDHEN, CDR2 SYDVKM, per germline. There are 16 residues in the CDR3. Deletions cut 6 bases from V and 4 bases from J, with 21 bases between. Here the CDR3 DNA reads TGTGCCAGCAGCTTTGCTGGGACAATAGTTGCCTATGGCTACACCTTC. Translating gives CASSFAGTIVAYGYTF.